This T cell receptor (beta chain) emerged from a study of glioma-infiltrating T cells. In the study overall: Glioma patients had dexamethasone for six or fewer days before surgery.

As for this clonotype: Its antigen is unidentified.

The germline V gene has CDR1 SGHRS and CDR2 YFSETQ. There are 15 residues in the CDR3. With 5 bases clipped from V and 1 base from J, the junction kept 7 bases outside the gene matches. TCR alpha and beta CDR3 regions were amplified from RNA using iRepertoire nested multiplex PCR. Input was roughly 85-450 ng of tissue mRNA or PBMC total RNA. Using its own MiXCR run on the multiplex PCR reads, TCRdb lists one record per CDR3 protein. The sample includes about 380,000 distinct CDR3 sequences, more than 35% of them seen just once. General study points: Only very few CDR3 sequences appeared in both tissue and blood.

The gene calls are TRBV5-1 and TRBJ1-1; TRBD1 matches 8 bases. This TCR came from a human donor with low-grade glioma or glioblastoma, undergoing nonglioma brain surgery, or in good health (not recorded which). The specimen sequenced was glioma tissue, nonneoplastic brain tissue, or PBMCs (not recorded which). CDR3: CASSSQGAANTEAFF. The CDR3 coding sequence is TGCGCCAGCAGTTCCCAGGGGGCCGCGAACACTGAAGCTTTCTTT.